Presented here are 15 T cell receptor beta chains from one specimen sequenced in a study of long-term antiretroviral therapy in people with HIV (dated by TCRdb to between 2020 and 2023). The immunoSEQ hsTCRB v3.0 assay was used at survey level resolution to sequence the TRB variable region. In its TCRdb copy, this immuneACCESS table keeps in-frame sequences only and misses some clones. Where compared with another copy, unresolved V genes explain less than half of these, and the others have no known cause. Present in this sample are some 29,000 clones, over 75% of which were seen just once. The ten largest clones represent roughly 4% of the sample. The material was unsorted PBMCs, obtained 0.5 years after starting antiretroviral therapy. Receptor source: a woman between 18 and 30 years old with HIV.

The V gene is TRBV7-2, the J gene TRBJ1-6; D is uncertain. CDR1 SGHTA and CDR2 FQGNSA come from the germline V gene. The CDR3 covers 14 residues. The ends were cut back, 7 bases at V and 6 bases at J, with 13 bases in the middle. CDR3 DNA: TGTGCCAGCAACATGATACGGGCTAATTCACCCCTCCACTTT. This encodes CASNMIRANSPLHF.

The chain uses TRBV7-9 and TRBJ2-7, with TRBD1 identical over 11 bases. Trimming cost V 4 bases and J 12 bases; bases outside gene matches: 14. This CDR3 is 15 amino acids long. Germline V gene data show CDR1 as SEHNR and CDR2 as FQNEAQ (reference sequence). The CDR3 sequence: CASSSGAGQGVWWYF. The CDR3 DNA reads TGTGCCAGCAGCTCCGGAGCGGGACAGGGGGTTTGGTGGTACTTC.

This chain connects TRBV28 to TRBJ2-2, with D uncertain. The germline V gene encodes CDR1 MDHEN and CDR2 SYDVKM. Trimming removed 3 bases at V and 0 bases at J, with 8 bases between. CDR3 length equals 15 residues. This CDR3 is CASSFINSNTGELFF. The CDR3 nucleotides read TGTGCCAGCAGTTTTATAAACTCGAACACCGGGGAGCTGTTTTTT.

The chain uses TRBV9 and TRBJ1-2; 7 bases are a match to TRBD1. This CDR3 is built from 15 residues. Germline V gene data show CDR1 as SGDLS and CDR2 as YYNGEE. V dropped 0 bases and J dropped 3; count of bases not matched to a gene: 5. As DNA, the CDR3 is TGTGCCAGCAGCGTAGGTGACAGGGATCACTATGGCTACACCTTC. Encoded protein: CASSVGDRDHYGYTF.

This chain joins TRBV4-3 and TRBJ1-2; D is uncertain. V was trimmed by 4 bases and J by 7 bases, leaving 19 bases between them. Looked up from germline, CDR1 is LGHNA and CDR2 is YSLEER. The length of the CDR3 is 15 residues. The CDR3 bases are TGCGCCAGCAGCCCAGATGTTGGCGGATACACTGGCTACACCTTC. It is translated as CASSPDVGGYTGYTF.

V usage is TRBV28 and J usage is TRBJ1-6; no clear D. Between the trimmed V and J ends, which lost 5 bases and 10 bases, there was a span of 18 bases. The CDR3 extends over 15 amino acids. CDR1 is MDHEN and CDR2 is SYDVKM in the germline V gene. The CDR3 DNA is TGTGCCAGCAGTGACCGACAAGGGTGGGAATCACCCCTCCACTTT. This sequence encodes CASSDRQGWESPLHF. The variable domain in full, completed from reference TRBV28 and TRBJ1-6, reads DVKVTQSSRYLVKRTGEKVFLECVQDMDHENMFWYRQDPGLGLRLIYFSYDVKMKEKGDIPEGYSVSREKKERFSLILESASTNQTSMYLCASSDRQGWESPLHFGNGTRLTVT.

The chain uses TRBV28 and TRBJ2-1; 7 bases fit TRBD2. Germline V gives CDR1 MDHEN, CDR2 SYDVKM. CDR3 length: 15 amino acids. Losses at the gene ends were 2 bases for V and 2 bases for J; bases not matched to a gene: 3. The CDR3: CASSLRGSPYNEQFF. The CDR3 bases are TGTGCCAGCAGTTTACGCGGGAGCCCCTACAATGAGCAGTTCTTC.

This clone has a single count. The chain combines TRBV28 with TRBJ2-4; TRBD1 matches at 9 bases. This CDR3 is 15 amino acids long. The germline V gene encodes CDR1 MDHEN and CDR2 SYDVKM. Trimming took 10 bases from V and 3 from J; bases not matched to a gene: 10. CDR3 sequence reads: CATDGTGLDKNIQYF. The CDR3 nucleotides read TGTGCCACCGACGGGACAGGGTTAGACAAAAACATTCAGTACTTC.

This chain links TRBV19 with TRBJ2-7; 10 bases agree with TRBD1. In germline, CDR1 is LNHDA, CDR2 SQIVND (reference sequence). V lost 6 bases and J lost 3; bases outside the gene matches: 8. This CDR3 comprises 15 residues. CDR3 DNA sequence: TGTGCCAGTAGCCCTGGGACAGGGGTAGACTACGAGCAGTACTTC. Its protein is CASSPGTGVDYEQYF.

This clone was detected once. The chain uses TRBV9 and TRBJ2-3, with 15 bases identical to TRBD2. The CDR3 length is 16 residues. Germline V CDR1 and CDR2: SGDLS, YYNGEE. Losses at the gene ends were 4 bases for V and 4 bases for J; bases not matched to a gene: 4. The CDR3 DNA sequence: TGTGCCAGCAGCTCCCGGACTAGCGGGAGGGCAGATACGCAGTATTTT. Translation: CASSSRTSGRADTQYF.

This chain connects TRBV7-9 to TRBJ2-1, with D possibly being TRBD2 (7 bases). The CDR3 runs to 15 residues. V was trimmed by 5 bases and J by 7 bases, leaving 18 bases between them. Germline V gene data show CDR1 as SEHNR and CDR2 as FQNEAQ (reference sequence). DNA for the CDR3: TGTGCCAGCAGCAAATGGGCAGGGGAGGGGAATGAGCAGTTCTTC. This translates into CASSKWAGEGNEQFF.

This chain uses TRBV18 with TRBJ2-7; 12 bases map to TRBD1. The CDR3 covers 15 residues. The V segment lost 4 bases and the J segment 10 bases; nucleotides outside the gene matches: 11. The germline V gene encodes CDR1 KGHSH and CDR2 LQKENI. DNA of the CDR3: TGTGCCAGCTCACTCCGACCGGGACAGGGGGCTTCCCAGTACTTC. It is translated as CASSLRPGQGASQYF.

CDR3 sequence reads: CASSSGQGNTEAFF. The CDR3 bases are TGTGCCAGCAGCTCGGGACAGGGGAACACTGAAGCTTTCTTT. The V call is TRBV7-8, the J call TRBJ1-1; 9 positions match TRBD1. This CDR3 is built from 14 residues. Germline-derived CDR1 and CDR2 are SGHVS and FQNEAQ. J lost 1 base, V lost 4 bases, and 1 base had no gene match.

The CDR3, as DNA: TGTGCCAGCAGTTACTCTCCGACAGAAAACACTGAAGCTTTCTTT. Residues: CASSYSPTENTEAFF. The chain carries TRBV6-5 and TRBJ1-1, with D maybe TRBD1 (5 bases). V lost 0 bases and J 2 bases, leaving 10 bases between the germline ends. CDR1 is MNHEY, CDR2 SVGAGI, per germline. This CDR3 has 15 amino acids.

V is TRBV27 and J is TRBJ1-2, with D possibly being TRBD1 (6 bases). The CDR3 contains 14 residues. Germline loops: CDR1 MNHEY, CDR2 SMNVEV (reference sequence). Trimming removed 8 bases at V and 2 bases at J, with 15 bases between. The CDR3 DNA follows: TGTGCCAGCGCCAGGGGTGGTGTAAACTATGGCTACACCTTC. Its protein product is CASARGGVNYGYTF.